This TCR beta chain was documented in a study of identical twins. The CDR3 spans 14 residues. V gave up 5 bases and J gave up 11 bases, with 21 bases separating them. Germline values: CDR1 SGHTA, CDR2 FQGTGA. This clonotype was detected ten times or more. Its target is not known. A single record per CDR3 protein comes from TCRdb applying MiXCR to the 5' RACE reads. Here the sample spans 250,000 or so distinct CDR3 sequences, about 8.9% being singletons. Study-level points and caveats: Abundant cord blood beta clonotypes carried fewer insertions; memory repertoires showed none. Twins shared beta out-of-frame sequences in excess, but this excess was weaker.

These data were likewise used in another study, on yellow fever vaccine responses in identical twins. That source reports: After vaccination, twins' T cell response reportedly seemed partly convergent, partly personalized.

Sequencing input: CD8+ T cells sorted from blood. The chain is built from TRBV7-3 and TRBJ1-1, with TRBD1 as a possible D gene (5 bases). The receptor was isolated from a woman aged 18-35 years in good health. CDR3 residues: CASSPRDGRLGAFF. The CDR3 nucleotides are TGTGCCAGCAGCCCCCGGGACGGACGCCTTGGTGCTTTCTTT.